This T cell receptor beta chain was identified during a study of T-cell memory formation after mild COVID-19. For the study at large: For the most part, TCR clusters were specific to one donor.

Overall study findings and caveats: CD4/CD8 balance characterized clones contracting day 15 to 85, and CD4+ skew characterized later expanders. CM and EM subsets held most contracting CD4+ clones; EMRA held CD8+ ones.

CDR1 is LGHNA, CDR2 YNFKEQ, per germline. The ends lost 0 bases at V and 4 bases at J; junction bases unmatched: 5. The CDR3 is made up of 17 amino acids. One entry per CDR3 protein results from TCRdb running MiXCR on the 5' RACE reads. The sample has about 270,000 distinct CDR3 sequences; 15% to 20% are singletons. This clonotype occurred a few times. Its antigen is currently unknown. The sample comprised PBMCs or a T cell subset sorted from them (not recorded which). The sequence was obtained from a man aged 18 to 35 who had mild COVID-19 (a few samples of this study predate the infection). Cell type and time point are not known. The V and J genes are TRBV4-2 and TRBJ2-2, with 10 bases aligning to TRBD2. The CDR3: CASSQEASGGATGELFF. For the CDR3, the DNA is TGTGCCAGCAGCCAAGAGGCAAGCGGGGGGGCCACCGGGGAGCTGTTTTTT.